Each of the 25 T cell receptor beta chains below was sequenced from the same sample in a study of cytomegalovirus exposure and HLA in healthy donors. This PCR relied on a set of 60 Vbeta primers and 13 Jbeta primers. TCRdb's table, derived via immunoSEQ multiplex PCR, lists solely in-frame clones and lacks some. The repertoire holds 72,000 or so clones, with 55% to 65% as singletons. The sequenced sample was PBMCs. The receptors come from a woman in her 50s in good health and CMV-seronegative.

The rearrangement uses TRBV5-4 and TRBJ1-2, with TRBD1 identical over 7 bases. CDR3 length: 14 residues. V lost 1 base, J lost 2 bases, and 2 bases stayed unmatched. Germline lookup yields CDR1 SGHNT and CDR2 YYREEE (reference sequence). CDR3 protein: CASSLKTGNYGYTF. CDR3 coding DNA: TGTGCCAGCAGCTTGAAGACAGGGAACTATGGCTACACCTTC.

This CDR3 is CASSTGSEQFF. Written as DNA, the CDR3 is TGTGCCAGCAGTACAGGGAGTGAGCAGTTCTTC. The chain couples TRBV27 to TRBJ2-1; the D gene is possibly TRBD1 (6 bases). V lost 5 bases to trimming and J lost 9 bases, with 8 bases between them. Per the germline V gene, CDR1 is MNHEY and CDR2 is SMNVEV (reference sequence). CDR3 length: 11 residues.

The chain carries TRBV28 and TRBJ1-2; D may be TRBD1 (5 bases). Germline CDR1 reads MDHEN; CDR2 reads SYDVKM. Trimming left V 6 bases short and J 4 bases short, with 15 bases between. The CDR3 extends over 14 amino acids. Written as DNA, the CDR3 is TGTGCCAGCAGCTCGAGCCGGGGGGGCTATGGCTACACCTTC. Protein sequence: CASSSSRGGYGYTF.

The chain recombines TRBV5-4 with TRBJ2-3; possibly TRBD1 for D (5 bases). V dropped 4 bases and J dropped 3 bases, with 12 bases sitting between them. CDR3 length equals 14 residues. Germline V CDR1 and CDR2: SGHNT, YYREEE (reference sequence). The CDR3 region has the DNA TGTGCCAGCAGCAAGACAGTAGCAACAGATACGCAGTATTTT. As protein: CASSKTVATDTQYF.

This clone was seen a handful of times. The rearrangement joins TRBV5-1 to TRBJ2-7, with 10 bases fitting TRBD1. CDR1 and CDR2 (germline): SGHRS, YFSETQ. The CDR3 totals 15 residues. V shed 4 bases, J shed 4 bases, and the junction held 8 bases outside the gene matches. CDR3: CASSRGPGQGYEQYF. In nucleotides, the CDR3 is TGCGCCAGCAGCCGCGGACCGGGACAGGGGTACGAGCAGTACTTC.

The chain combines TRBV5-1 with TRBJ2-7, with a weak D call TRBD2 (5 bases). The CDR3 has 13 residues. Trimming stripped 5 bases from V and 4 bases from J, with 13 bases between. CDR1 is SGHRS, CDR2 YFSETQ, per germline. CDR3 nucleotide sequence: TGCGCCAGCAGTGCCGGGGTAAGGTACGAGCAGTACTTC. Its protein is CASSAGVRYEQYF.

This chain connects TRBV27 to TRBJ2-5, with 11 bases that match TRBD2. This CDR3 spans 17 amino acids. With 5 bases clipped from V and 4 bases from J, the junction kept 12 bases outside the gene matches. Germline V gene lookup returns CDR1 MNHEY and CDR2 SMNVEV (reference sequence). The CDR3 nucleotides read TGTGCCAGCAGTGAAAGCATGGGACTAGCGGCCAGAGAGACCCAGTACTTC. Protein sequence: CASSESMGLAARETQYF.

This CDR3 is CASSDRGVWDTQYF. For the CDR3, the DNA is TGTGCCAGCAGCGACAGGGGGGTGTGGGATACGCAGTATTTT. V is TRBV27 and J is TRBJ2-3, with 9 bases matching TRBD1. The V and J ends lost 6 bases and 6 bases, in that order; junction bases with no gene match: 7. Germline CDR1 MNHEY, CDR2 SMNVEV (reference sequence). The CDR3 is 14 residues long.

J is TRBJ2-5 and V is TRBV7-9; 14 bases are shared with TRBD2. This CDR3 spans 16 amino acids. The V gene's germline CDR1 is SEHNR and CDR2 FQNEAQ (reference sequence). After removal of 5 bases from V and 5 bases from J, the junction contained 7 bases not matched to a gene. CDR3 sequence reads: CASSLGLAGARETQYF. CDR3 nucleotide sequence: TGTGCCAGCAGCCTGGGACTAGCGGGAGCCAGGGAGACCCAGTACTTC.

This clone has a handful of counts. The chain employs TRBV19 and TRBJ2-6; D may be TRBD2 (6 bases). CDR3 size: 15 residues. The germline gives CDR1 LNHDA, CDR2 SQIVND (reference sequence). Trimming shortened V by 6 bases and J by 4 bases, and 13 bases separated the two germline ends. The CDR3 is CASRLGGAGANVLTF. The CDR3 bases are TGTGCCAGTAGATTAGGCGGGGCAGGGGCCAACGTCCTGACTTTC. Based on the CDR3 plus reference TRBV19 and TRBJ2-6, the full variable domain is DGGITQSPKYLFRKEGQNVTLSCEQNLNHDAMYWYRQDPGQGLRLIYYSQIVNDFQKGDIAEGYSVSREKKESFPLTVTSAQKNPTAFYLCASRLGGAGANVLTFGAGSRLTVL.

This clone showed up just once. V gene TRBV7-3 combines with J gene TRBJ2-1, with 9 nucleotides matching TRBD2. CDR1 and CDR2 (germline): SGHTA, FQGTGA. The CDR3 is made up of 13 amino acids. The V segment lost 8 bases and the J segment 4 bases; nucleotides outside the gene matches: 3. CDR3 in amino acids: CASASGVYNEQFF. The CDR3 DNA reads as TGTGCCAGCGCTAGCGGGGTGTACAATGAGCAGTTCTTC.

In its sample, this clone was seen a few times. The chain has TRBV7-2 and TRBJ1-2; TRBD1 aligns across 11 bases. V trimming: 0 bases; J trimming: 3 bases; junction bases outside the gene matches: 3. Germline loops: CDR1 SGHTA, CDR2 FQGNSA. The CDR3 covers 16 residues. CDR3 nucleotide sequence: TGTGCCAGCAGCTTAGCGGGGGGACAGGGGGACTATGGCTACACCTTC. It encodes CASSLAGGQGDYGYTF.

Only one count was recorded for this clone. The rearrangement uses TRBV7-9 and TRBJ2-7, with 11 bases lining up with TRBD2. Per the germline V gene, CDR1 is SEHNR and CDR2 is FQNEAQ (reference sequence). The CDR3 has 17 amino acids. V was pared by 5 bases and J by 3 bases, with 12 bases of the junction left unmatched. The CDR3 DNA reads as TGTGCCAGCAGCCTCCCCCCACTAGCGGGAGCTGACTACGAGCAGTACTTC. It encodes CASSLPPLAGADYEQYF.

V gene TRBV5-1 combines with J gene TRBJ1-1, with D possibly being TRBD1 (5 bases). V was trimmed by 0 bases and J by 2 bases, leaving 11 bases between them. From germline, CDR1 is SGHRS and CDR2 YFSETQ. This CDR3 spans 15 amino acids. The CDR3 protein is CASSLGGQLNTEAFF. In DNA, the CDR3 is TGCGCCAGCAGCTTGGGAGGACAATTAAACACTGAAGCTTTCTTT.

The chain links TRBV30 to TRBJ2-4, with 9 nucleotides matching TRBD1. The CDR3 covers 14 residues. CDR1 is GTSNPN and CDR2 is SVGIG in the germline V gene (reference sequence). V was clipped by 5 bases and J by 0 bases; unmatched bases: 2. CDR3 nucleotide sequence: TGTGCCTGGGGGGACAGGGTAGCCAAAAACATTCAGTACTTC. It yields the protein CAWGDRVAKNIQYF.

V and J are TRBV7-6 and TRBJ2-1, with 8 bases lining up with TRBD2. The CDR3 spans 15 residues. CDR1 and CDR2 (germline): SGHVS, FNYEAQ. V lost 1 base, J lost 6 bases, and 5 bases stayed unmatched. CDR3 sequence (DNA): TGTGCCAGCAGCTTAGTGGGACTAGGTGGCAATGAGCAGTTCTTC. Protein sequence: CASSLVGLGGNEQFF.

CDR3 region: CASRIKGGAETQYF. The CDR3 nucleotides read TGTGCCAGCAGGATTAAGGGGGGGGCAGAGACCCAGTACTTC. V is TRBV5-4 and J is TRBJ2-5, with a weak D call TRBD2 (7 bases). In germline, CDR1 is SGHNT, CDR2 YYREEE (reference sequence). V was trimmed by 5 bases and J by 4 bases, leaving 15 bases between them. The CDR3 covers 14 residues.

The chain links TRBV6-5 to TRBJ1-2; possibly TRBD1 for D (5 bases). CDR1 and CDR2 from the germline V gene are MNHEY and SVGAGI. The CDR3 contains 16 residues. V lost 0 bases and J 4 bases, leaving 15 bases between the germline ends. CDR3 sequence reads: CASSYSRQGDGYGYTF. Written as DNA, the CDR3 is TGTGCCAGCAGTTACTCGCGGCAGGGTGATGGCTATGGCTACACCTTC.

This chain links TRBV4-3 with TRBJ2-3; 9 bases are shared with TRBD2. The CDR3 totals 17 residues. CDR1 is LGHNA and CDR2 is YSLEER in the germline V gene. The V segment lost 0 bases and the J segment 5 bases; nucleotides outside the gene matches: 9. The CDR3 spells CASSQEGLARIGDTQYF. The CDR3 nucleotides are TGCGCCAGCAGCCAAGAAGGACTAGCGAGGATTGGAGATACGCAGTATTTT.

The chain uses TRBV2 and TRBJ1-1; perhaps TRBD1 as D (5 bases). Germline V CDR1 and CDR2: SNHLY, FYNNEI. With 5 bases removed from V and 2 bases from J, the gap between germline ends came to 9 bases. The CDR3 runs to 13 residues. This CDR3 reads CASSSDSNTEAFF. The DNA for the CDR3 is TGTGCCAGCAGTTCCGACAGCAACACTGAAGCTTTCTTT.

The chain links TRBV2 to TRBJ2-1, with 12 positions matching TRBD2. CDR1 and CDR2 (germline): SNHLY, FYNNEI. Losses at the gene ends were 6 bases for V and 6 bases for J; bases not matched to a gene: 6. The CDR3 has 15 residues. This chain's CDR3 is CASSLGTSGLNEQFF. Written as DNA, the CDR3 is TGTGCCAGCAGCCTTGGGACTAGCGGGCTCAATGAGCAGTTCTTC.

The gene calls are TRBV5-4 and TRBJ2-5; a weak D match, TRBD2 (5 bases). This CDR3 contains 14 residues. V lost 5 bases to trimming and J lost 2 bases, with 13 bases between them. Germline loops: CDR1 SGHNT, CDR2 YYREEE (reference sequence). The DNA for the CDR3 is TGTGCCAGCAGTTATGGACTTGGGCAAGAGACCCAGTACTTC. Amino acids: CASSYGLGQETQYF. The whole variable domain, remainder taken from reference TRBV5-4 and TRBJ2-5, is ETGVTQSPTHLIKTRGQQVTLRCSSQSGHNTVSWYQQALGQGPQFIFQYYREEENGRGNFPPRFSGLQFPNYSSELNVNALELDDSALYLCASSYGLGQETQYFGPGTRLLVL.

This clone is a singleton in its sample. The chain couples TRBV6-5 to TRBJ1-2, with 7 bases fitting TRBD1. CDR3 size: 12 residues. Trimming cost V 6 bases and J 4 bases; bases outside gene matches: 2. Germline V gives CDR1 MNHEY, CDR2 SVGAGI. The CDR3 loop is CASRGQIYGYTF. The CDR3 bases are TGTGCCAGCAGGGGACAGATCTATGGCTACACCTTC.

The chain employs TRBV7-3 and TRBJ2-1, with 10 positions matching TRBD2. Looked up from germline, CDR1 is SGHTA and CDR2 is FQGTGA. The CDR3 contains 15 residues. V lost 6 bases to trimming and J lost 4 bases; unmatched junction nucleotides: 6. Here the CDR3 DNA reads TGTGCCAGCAGTCCTAGCGGGAGAGGATACAATGAGCAGTTCTTC. Translated, it gives CASSPSGRGYNEQFF. Variable domain in full (rest from reference TRBV7-3 and TRBJ2-1): GAGVSQTPSNKVTEKGKYVELRCDPISGHTALYWYRQSLGQGPEFLIYFQGTGAADDSGLPNDRFFAVRPEGSVSTLKIQRTERGDSAVYLCASSPSGRGYNEQFFGPGTRLTVL.

The chain uses TRBV7-9 and TRBJ1-1, with 9 positions matching TRBD1. Germline assignment: CDR1 SEHNR and CDR2 FQNEAQ (reference sequence). The CDR3 totals 15 residues. The J segment lost 3 bases and the V segment lost 5 bases, leaving 7 bases of the junction unmatched. The CDR3 nucleotides read TGTGCCAGCAGCCCAGGGGACAGGGAACACACTGAAGCTTTCTTT. Residues: CASSPGDREHTEAFF.